This TCR beta chain originates from a study of blood T cell repertoires in COVID-19. Study details: There were acute and convalescent COVID-19 samples, and they came from the United States, Italy and Spain. The cDNA or gDNA used as material had been derived from T cells, B-cell-depleted T cells, or PBMCs.

Profiled with immunoSEQ multiplex PCR; TCRdb holds only in-frame clones, not every one. The sample includes over 250,000 clones, 75% to 90% of them seen just once. CDR3 size: 14 residues. Per the germline V gene, CDR1 is SEHNR and CDR2 is FQNEAQ (reference sequence). V lost 5 bases to trimming and J lost 9 bases; unmatched junction nucleotides: 10. The chain has TRBV7-9 and TRBJ2-1; 7 nucleotides align to TRBD2. The receptor was isolated from a woman younger than 30 who had recovered from COVID-19. Sequencing was carried out using PBMCs or T cells enriched from blood (not recorded which). The DNA for the CDR3 is TGTGCCAGCAGCCCCTGGGTTGGGGGGGGTGAGCAGTTCTTC. This gives the protein CASSPWVGGGEQFF.